This T cell receptor beta chain derives from a study of T cells in Graves' hyperthyroidism and ophthalmopathy. Study-wide points: A model of 13 V-J pairs discriminated ophthalmopathy from stable hyperthyroidism.

The CDR3 is made up of 14 amino acids. Germline loops: CDR1 SEHNR, CDR2 FQNEAQ (reference sequence). Trimming took 8 bases from V and 4 from J, leaving 15 bases between them. Amplification of TCR beta CDR3 regions used RNA as the template. HTBI primers were employed in a first-round RT-PCR of the TCR CDR3. TCRdb fed the multiplex PCR reads into MiXCR, producing one record per CDR3 protein. The table shows 600,000 or so distinct CDR3 sequences, with 15% to 20% occurring only once. This clonotype was observed a few times. Its antigen is as yet unknown. The chain employs TRBV7-9 and TRBJ2-1; possible D gene TRBD1, 6 bases. The sample taken for sequencing was blood. The sequence was obtained from a woman in her twenties or thirties with Graves' hyperthyroidism. The CDR3 DNA is TGTGCCAGCTCCCCCCGGACAGTGTACAATGAGCAGTTCTTC. Amino acids: CASSPRTVYNEQFF.